A selection of T cell receptor beta chains follows, all from one sample in a study of blood T cell repertoires in COVID-19. Repertoires were generated with immunoSEQ multiplex PCR, while TCRdb's copy carries only in-frame clones and drops some. Counted here are about 73,000 clones, 80% to 85% occurring once; the ten biggest clones make up roughly 2.5%. The specimen sequenced was peripheral blood. These TCRs come from a man aged 80 or over with active or convalescent COVID-19. Both conserved end residues are trimmed from each CDR3.

TRBJ1-1	TRBV6-5	ASSRGDSNTEAF
TRBJ1-4	TRBV19	ASSTAPGVVSEKLF
TRBJ1-1	TRBV7-2	ASSLSRGTEAF
TRBJ1-1	TRBV30	AWSGEVGTEAF
TRBJ2-7	TRBV27	ASSTYSGNPYEQY
TRBJ2-7	TRBV5-4	ASSLGTVASYEQY
TRBJ1-5	TRBV27	ASRHRGSNQPQH
TRBJ1-2	TRBV6-5	ASQFRDTYGYT
TRBJ2-5	TRBV7-9	ASSTPRRGNAQETQY
TRBJ1-1	TRBV6-5	ASSYAGTGDEKAF
TRBJ2-2	TRBV7-6	ASSMIPGQGAAGELF
TRBJ1-3	TRBV6-1	ASSEAGAGNTIY
TRBJ2-3	TRBV11-3	ASSFRGTESTDTQY
TRBJ2-5	TRBV18	ASSQKSGETQY
TRBJ2-2	TRBV28	ASSLTGGATGELF
TRBJ1-5	TRBV7-8	ASSPAGGDQPQH
TRBJ2-3	TRBV19	ASSETSGTIVPDTQY
TRBJ2-3	TRBV3-1/TRBV3-2	ASSQDRASGGFTDTQY
TRBJ1-6	TRBV5-1	ASSSRRGGSVYSPLH
TRBJ1-4	TRBV28	ASSSGQGRGKLF
TRBJ1-4	TRBV28	ASSPPGIPNEKLF